These T cell receptor beta chains were read from a single sample in a study of OX40 agonist ivuxolimab in advanced cancers. Sequencing used immunoSEQ multiplex PCR; TCRdb keeps in-frame clones, though not all of them. The sample shows roughly 23,000 clones, under 85% of them seen only once. This sample comprised CD4+ or CD8+ T cells sorted from blood, obtained in a trial of the OX40 agonist ivuxolimab. The receptors shown here come from an adult with an advanced solid tumor such as melanoma, head and neck, liver or kidney cancer. The CDR3 runs from the conserved cysteine through the conserved F or W. A D gene is named only where the DNA matches it firmly. A clone size is listed for some rows: how often the clone was seen (once, few, many), or a class if it is expanded.

V	D	size	J	CDR3	DNA
TRBV5-4	TRBD1	.	TRBJ1-1	CASSAGTGAPLGAFF	TGTGCCAGCAGCGCCGGGACAGGGGCTCCGTTAGGAGCTTTCTTT
TRBV6-6	.	once	TRBJ1-4	CASSYSVAPGGEKLFF	TGTGCCAGCAGTTACTCAGTGGCCCCGGGTGGGGAAAAACTGTTTTTT
TRBV9	.	once	TRBJ2-3	CASSGGTTGTSTDTQYF	TGTGCCAGCAGCGGAGGAACCACAGGGACTAGCACAGATACGCAGTATTTT
TRBV19	TRBD1	.	TRBJ2-7	CASSPTGGEQYF	TGTGCCAGTAGTCCAACAGGGGGCGAGCAGTACTTC
TRBV12-5	.	.	TRBJ1-4	CASGLQDNEKLFF	TGTGCTAGTGGTTTACAGGATAATGAAAAACTGTTTTTT
TRBV5-6	TRBD1	few	TRBJ1-4	CASSLARTGKEKLFF	TGTGCCAGCAGCTTGGCCCGGACAGGGAAAGAAAAACTGTTTTTT
TRBV7-6	.	once	TRBJ1-1	CASAPLGGNTEAFF	TGTGCCAGCGCGCCCCTGGGCGGAAACACTGAAGCTTTCTTT
TRBV7-9	TRBD1	.	TRBJ1-5	CASSLSRTGSNQPQHF	TGTGCCAGCAGCTTATCCAGGACAGGCAGCAATCAGCCCCAGCATTTT
TRBV13	TRBD2	few	TRBJ2-5	CASSFSVRLAEVQETQYF	TGTGCCAGCAGCTTTTCCGTTAGACTAGCGGAAGTACAAGAGACCCAGTACTTC
TRBV10-3	.	.	TRBJ2-5	CAISGPPGSSQETQYF	TGTGCCATCAGTGGGCCTCCAGGGTCCTCCCAAGAGACCCAGTACTTC
TRBV6-1	.	.	TRBJ1-4	CASKEVFDEKLFF	TGTGCCAGCAAGGAGGTCTTTGATGAAAAACTGTTTTTT
TRBV30	TRBD1	medium-sized	TRBJ2-7	CAWSGGTGGNEQYF	TGTGCCTGGAGTGGAGGGACAGGGGGTAACGAGCAGTACTTC
TRBV7-2	.	.	TRBJ1-1	CASSPSGQEAFF	TGTGCCAGCAGCCCATCGGGACAAGAAGCTTTCTTT
TRBV13	TRBD1	few	TRBJ1-1	CASSSRETGSNTEAFF	TGTGCCAGCAGCTCTAGGGAGACAGGGTCTAACACTGAAGCTTTCTTT
TRBV10-3	.	.	TRBJ1-6	CAISESSASNSYNSPLHF	TGTGCCATCAGTGAGTCGAGCGCTAGTAACTCCTATAATTCACCCCTCCACTTT
TRBV7-9	TRBD2	.	TRBJ2-3	CASIQSAGEAADTQYF	TGTGCCAGCATCCAAAGTGCGGGGGAGGCTGCAGATACGCAGTATTTT
TRBV5-8	.	once	TRBJ2-2	CASSPSVRERVGELFF	TGTGCCAGCAGCCCATCGGTACGGGAGAGAGTCGGGGAGCTGTTTTTT
TRBV9	.	.	TRBJ1-5	CASSDDSSNQPQHF	TGTGCCAGCAGCGACGACAGTAGCAATCAGCCCCAGCATTTT
TRBV4-2	TRBD1	.	TRBJ1-4	CASSQDPGGASNEKLFF	TGTGCCAGCAGCCAAGATCCAGGGGGCGCATCTAATGAAAAACTGTTTTTT
TRBV27	TRBD1	.	TRBJ2-7	CASRIGQAAYEQYF	TGTGCCAGCAGGATTGGACAGGCGGCCTACGAGCAGTACTTC
TRBV5-1	.	once	TRBJ1-1	CASSWWGAENTEAFF	TGCGCCAGCAGCTGGTGGGGGGCAGAGAACACTGAAGCTTTCTTT
TRBV4-3	.	.	TRBJ1-1	CASSQLGQAENTEAFF	TGCGCCAGCAGCCAACTGGGGCAGGCAGAGAACACTGAAGCTTTCTTT
TRBV7-9	TRBD1	.	TRBJ1-1	CASSSPRTGVTEAFF	TGTGCCAGCAGTTCTCCCCGGACAGGGGTCACTGAAGCTTTCTTT
TRBV27	.	.	TRBJ2-7	CASSLLSGNEQYF	TGTGCCAGCAGTTTATTGTCCGGGAACGAGCAGTACTTC
TRBV7-7	.	.	TRBJ1-3	CASSLGEGNTIYF	TGTGCTAGCAGCCTTGGGGAAGGAAACACCATATATTTT
TRBV19	.	few	TRBJ1-4	CASSLSRQLSNEKLFF	TGTGCCAGTAGTTTATCCCGACAGCTAAGTAATGAAAAACTGTTTTTT
TRBV7-6	.	.	TRBJ2-1	CASSPLTADYNEQFF	TGTGCCAGCAGCCCCCTGACAGCTGACTACAATGAGCAGTTCTTC
TRBV10-3	.	.	TRBJ2-7	CAISEEGKVYEQYF	TGTGCCATCAGTGAGGAAGGGAAAGTTTACGAGCAGTACTTC
TRBV4-1	.	.	TRBJ2-7	CASSSLTANEQYF	TGCGCCAGCAGCTCCTTAACGGCTAACGAGCAGTACTTC
TRBV5-6	.	.	TRBJ1-6	CASSWGYSPLHF	TGTGCCAGCAGCTGGGGTTATTCACCCCTCCACTTT
TRBV5-4	.	.	TRBJ2-5	CASSSSPRETQYF	TGTGCCAGCAGCTCCTCACCCAGAGAGACCCAGTACTTC
TRBV2	.	once	TRBJ2-5	CANGVQETQYF	TGTGCCAACGGAGTTCAAGAGACCCAGTACTTC
TRBV9	.	few	TRBJ2-5	CASSGRGTLGETQYF	TGTGCCAGCAGCGGCCGAGGGACTCTCGGAGAGACCCAGTACTTC
TRBV5-4	.	.	TRBJ2-5	CASSLEDGQETQYF	TGTGCCAGCAGCTTAGAGGACGGGCAAGAGACCCAGTACTTC
TRBV6-6	.	few	TRBJ1-1	CASRQGFGTEAFF	TGTGCCAGCAGGCAGGGTTTTGGGACTGAAGCTTTCTTT
TRBV4-3	.	few	TRBJ1-4	CASSPSGALNEKLFF	TGCGCCAGCAGCCCCTCAGGGGCCCTTAATGAAAAACTGTTTTTT
TRBV5-6	.	.	TRBJ2-3	CASSSVARGPAGDTQYF	TGTGCCAGCAGCTCCGTAGCCCGGGGACCCGCGGGAGATACGCAGTATTTT
TRBV9	.	.	TRBJ2-7	CASSVEGGALKEQYF	TGTGCCAGCAGCGTAGAAGGCGGGGCCCTAAAGGAGCAGTACTTC
TRBV9	TRBD2	.	TRBJ2-3	CASSGAEGRGGTDTQYF	TGTGCCAGCAGCGGCGCAGAAGGGAGGGGTGGCACAGATACGCAGTATTTT
TRBV6-5	.	.	TRBJ2-2	CASSYSGRGSTGELFF	TGTGCCAGCAGTTACTCGGGCAGGGGAAGTACCGGGGAGCTGTTTTTT
TRBV9	.	.	TRBJ2-2	CASSAEGDTGELFF	TGTGCCAGCAGCGCCGAGGGGGACACCGGGGAGCTGTTTTTT
TRBV7-2	.	.	TRBJ2-2	CASSTNPQGTGELFF	TGTGCCAGCAGCACAAACCCCCAGGGGACCGGGGAGCTGTTTTTT
TRBV7-3	.	.	TRBJ2-7	CASSLASDTYYEQYF	TGTGCCAGCAGCTTAGCGTCGGACACTTACTACGAGCAGTACTTC
TRBV4-2	.	.	TRBJ1-1	CASSQDGGAWNTEAFF	TGTGCCAGCAGCCAAGATGGGGGGGCCTGGAACACTGAAGCTTTCTTT
TRBV4-3	TRBD1	.	TRBJ1-2	CASSQVRTGTYGYTF	TGCGCCAGCAGCCAAGTAAGGACAGGGACGTATGGCTACACCTTC
TRBV7-9	TRBD2	.	TRBJ2-3	CASSLRAGFSTDTQYF	TGTGCCAGCAGCCTTCGAGCGGGGTTTAGCACAGATACGCAGTATTTT
TRBV4-3	TRBD1	.	TRBJ1-1	CASSQENRGNTEAFF	TGCGCCAGCAGCCAAGAAAACAGGGGTAACACTGAAGCTTTCTTT